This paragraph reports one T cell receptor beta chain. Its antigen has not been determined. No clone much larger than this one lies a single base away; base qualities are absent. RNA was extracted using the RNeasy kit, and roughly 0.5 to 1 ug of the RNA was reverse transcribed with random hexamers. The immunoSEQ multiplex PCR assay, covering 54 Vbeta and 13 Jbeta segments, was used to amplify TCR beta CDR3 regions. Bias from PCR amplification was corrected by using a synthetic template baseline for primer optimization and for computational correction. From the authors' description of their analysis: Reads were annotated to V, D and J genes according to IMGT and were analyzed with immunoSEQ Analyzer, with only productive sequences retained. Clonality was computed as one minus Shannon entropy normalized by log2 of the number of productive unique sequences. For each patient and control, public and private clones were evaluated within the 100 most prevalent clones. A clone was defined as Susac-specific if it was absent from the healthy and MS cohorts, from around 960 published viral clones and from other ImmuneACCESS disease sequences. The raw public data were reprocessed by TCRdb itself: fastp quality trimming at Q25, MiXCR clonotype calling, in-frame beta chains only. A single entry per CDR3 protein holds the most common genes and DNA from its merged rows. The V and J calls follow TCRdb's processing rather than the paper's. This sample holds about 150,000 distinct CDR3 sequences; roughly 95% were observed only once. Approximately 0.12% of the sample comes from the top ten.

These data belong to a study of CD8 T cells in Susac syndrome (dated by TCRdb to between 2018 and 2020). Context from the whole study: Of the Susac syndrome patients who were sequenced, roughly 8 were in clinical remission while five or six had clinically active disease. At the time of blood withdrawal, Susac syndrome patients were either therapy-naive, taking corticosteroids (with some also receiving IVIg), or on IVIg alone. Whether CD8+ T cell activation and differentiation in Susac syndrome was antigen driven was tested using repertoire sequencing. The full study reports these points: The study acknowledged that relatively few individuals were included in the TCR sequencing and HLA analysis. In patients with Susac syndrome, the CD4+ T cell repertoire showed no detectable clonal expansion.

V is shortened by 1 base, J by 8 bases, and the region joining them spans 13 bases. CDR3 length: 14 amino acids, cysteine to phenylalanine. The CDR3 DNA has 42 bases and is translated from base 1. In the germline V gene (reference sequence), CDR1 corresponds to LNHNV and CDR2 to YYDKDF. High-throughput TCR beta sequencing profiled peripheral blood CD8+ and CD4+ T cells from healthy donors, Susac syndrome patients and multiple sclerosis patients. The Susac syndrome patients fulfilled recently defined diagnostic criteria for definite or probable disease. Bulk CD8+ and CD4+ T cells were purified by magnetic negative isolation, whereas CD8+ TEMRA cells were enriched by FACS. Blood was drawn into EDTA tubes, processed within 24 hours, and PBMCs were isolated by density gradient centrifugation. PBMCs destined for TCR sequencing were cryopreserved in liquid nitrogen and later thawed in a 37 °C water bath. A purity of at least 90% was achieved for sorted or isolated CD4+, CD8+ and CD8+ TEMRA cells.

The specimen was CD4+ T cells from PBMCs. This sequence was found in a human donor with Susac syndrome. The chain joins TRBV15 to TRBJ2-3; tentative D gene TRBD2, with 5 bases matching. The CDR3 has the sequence CATSRAGAEGTQYF. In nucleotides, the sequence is TGTGCCACCAGCAGAGCGGGTGCTGAGGGTACGCAGTATTTT.